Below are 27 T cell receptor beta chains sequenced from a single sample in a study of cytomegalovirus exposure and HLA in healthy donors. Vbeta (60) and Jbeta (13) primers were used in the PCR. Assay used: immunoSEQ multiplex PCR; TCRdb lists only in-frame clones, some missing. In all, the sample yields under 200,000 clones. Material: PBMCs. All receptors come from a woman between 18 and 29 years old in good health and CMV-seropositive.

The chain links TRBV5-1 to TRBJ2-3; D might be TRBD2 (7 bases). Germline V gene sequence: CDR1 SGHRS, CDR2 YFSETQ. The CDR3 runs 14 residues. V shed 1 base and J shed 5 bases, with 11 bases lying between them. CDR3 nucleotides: TGCGCCAGCAGCTTGAGGGGGGGAGGAGATACGCAGTATTTT. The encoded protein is CASSLRGGGDTQYF.

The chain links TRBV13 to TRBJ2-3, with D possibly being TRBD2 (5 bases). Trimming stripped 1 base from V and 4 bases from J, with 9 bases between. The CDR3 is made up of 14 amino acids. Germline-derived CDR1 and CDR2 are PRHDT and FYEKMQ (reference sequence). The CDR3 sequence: CASSLVRDPDTQYF. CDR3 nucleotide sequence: TGTGCCAGCAGCTTAGTTCGGGATCCAGATACGCAGTATTTT.

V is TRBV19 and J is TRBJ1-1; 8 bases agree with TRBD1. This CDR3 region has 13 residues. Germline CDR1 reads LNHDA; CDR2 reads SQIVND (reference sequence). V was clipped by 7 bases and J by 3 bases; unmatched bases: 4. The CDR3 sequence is CASTTGGDTEAFF. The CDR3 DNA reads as TGTGCCAGTACAACAGGGGGAGACACTGAAGCTTTCTTT.

CDR3 protein: CASGLEDKQPELFF. The CDR3 DNA reads TGTGCTAGTGGTTTGGAGGACAAACAGCCGGAGCTGTTTTTT. The V and J genes are TRBV12-5 and TRBJ2-2; a weak D match, TRBD1 (5 bases). Germline V gene data show CDR1 as LGHNT and CDR2 as FRNRAP. The V end was cut by 1 base, the J end by 10 bases, with 13 bases between. CDR3 length equals 14 residues.

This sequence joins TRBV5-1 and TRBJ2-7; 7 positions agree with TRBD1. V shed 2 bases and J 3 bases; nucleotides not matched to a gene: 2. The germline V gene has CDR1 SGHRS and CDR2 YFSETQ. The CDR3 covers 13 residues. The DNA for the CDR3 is TGCGCCAGCAGCTTCCGACAGGGCTACGAGCAGTACTTC. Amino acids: CASSFRQGYEQYF.

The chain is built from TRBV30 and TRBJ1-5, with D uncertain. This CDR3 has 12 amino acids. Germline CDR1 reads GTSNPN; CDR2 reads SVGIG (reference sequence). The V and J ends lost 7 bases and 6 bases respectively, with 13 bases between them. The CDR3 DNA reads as TGTGCCTACTTGACGCGGAGTCAGCCCCAGCATTTT. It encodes CAYLTRSQPQHF.

The CDR3 coding sequence is TGTGCCAGCAGTCTTACAGGGGGTAACTATGGCTACACCTTC. It is translated as CASSLTGGNYGYTF. The chain combines TRBV27 with TRBJ1-2; 8 nucleotides match TRBD1. The V gene end was trimmed by 5 bases and the J gene end by 1 base; junction bases not matched to a gene: 3. The CDR3 spans 14 residues. Germline V gene lookup returns CDR1 MNHEY and CDR2 SMNVEV (reference sequence).

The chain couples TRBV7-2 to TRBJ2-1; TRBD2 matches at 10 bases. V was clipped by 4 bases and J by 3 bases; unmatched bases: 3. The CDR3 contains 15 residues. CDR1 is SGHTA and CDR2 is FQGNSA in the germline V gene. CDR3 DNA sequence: TGTGCCAGCAGCTCTAGCGGGAGAGGCTACAATGAGCAGTTCTTC. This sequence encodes CASSSSGRGYNEQFF. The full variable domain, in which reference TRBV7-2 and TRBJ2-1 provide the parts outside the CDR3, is GAGVSQSPSNKVTEKGKDVELRCDPISGHTALYWYRQSLGQGLEFLIYFQGNSAPDKSGLPSDRFSAERTGGSVSTLTIQRTQQEDSAVYLCASSSSGRGYNEQFFGPGTRLTVL.

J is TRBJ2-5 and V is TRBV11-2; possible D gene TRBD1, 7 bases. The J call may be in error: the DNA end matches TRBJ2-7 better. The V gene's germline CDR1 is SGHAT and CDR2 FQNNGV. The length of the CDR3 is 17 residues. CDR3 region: CASSTPGGGGSVYEQYF. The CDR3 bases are TGTGCCAGCAGCACCCCCGGAGGAGGGGGCTCCGTCTACGAGCAGTACTTC.

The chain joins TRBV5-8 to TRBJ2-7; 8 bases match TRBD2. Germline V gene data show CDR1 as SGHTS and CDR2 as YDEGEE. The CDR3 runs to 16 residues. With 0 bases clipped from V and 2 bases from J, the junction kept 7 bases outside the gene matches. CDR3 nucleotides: TGTGCCAGCAGCTTGGGAGGCGGGGGGAATCCCTACGAGCAGTACTTC. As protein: CASSLGGGGNPYEQYF.

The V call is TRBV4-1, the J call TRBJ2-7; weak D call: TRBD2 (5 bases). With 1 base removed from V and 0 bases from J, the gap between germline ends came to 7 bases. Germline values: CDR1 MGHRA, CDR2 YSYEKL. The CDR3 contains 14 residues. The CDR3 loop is CASSQVRDSYEQYF. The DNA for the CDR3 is TGCGCCAGCAGCCAAGTCCGGGACTCCTACGAGCAGTACTTC.

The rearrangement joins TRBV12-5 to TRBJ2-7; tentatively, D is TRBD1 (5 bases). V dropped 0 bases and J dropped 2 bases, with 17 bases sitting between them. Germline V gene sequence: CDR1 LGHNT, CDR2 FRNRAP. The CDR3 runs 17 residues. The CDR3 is CASGLVVTAGKTYEQYF. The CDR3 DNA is TGTGCTAGTGGTTTGGTAGTAACGGCAGGGAAAACCTACGAGCAGTACTTC. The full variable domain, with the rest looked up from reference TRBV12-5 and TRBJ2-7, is DARVTQTPRHKVTEMGQEVTMRCQPILGHNTVFWYRQTMMQGLELLAYFRNRAPLDDSGMPKDRFSAEMPDATLATLKIQPSEPRDSAVYFCASGLVVTAGKTYEQYFGPGTRLTVT.

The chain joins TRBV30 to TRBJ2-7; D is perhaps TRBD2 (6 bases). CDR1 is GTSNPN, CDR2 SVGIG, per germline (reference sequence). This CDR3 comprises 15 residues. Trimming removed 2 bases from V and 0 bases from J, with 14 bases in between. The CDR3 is CAWSQTGTLSYEQYF. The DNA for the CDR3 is TGTGCCTGGAGTCAAACCGGGACTCTCTCCTACGAGCAGTACTTC.

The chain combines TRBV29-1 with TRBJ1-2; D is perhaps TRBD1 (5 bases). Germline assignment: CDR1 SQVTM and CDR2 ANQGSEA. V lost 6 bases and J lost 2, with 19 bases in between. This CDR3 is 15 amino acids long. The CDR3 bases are TGCAGCGTAGTATCGACCTCCGGGGGGAACTATGGCTACACCTTC. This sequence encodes CSVVSTSGGNYGYTF.

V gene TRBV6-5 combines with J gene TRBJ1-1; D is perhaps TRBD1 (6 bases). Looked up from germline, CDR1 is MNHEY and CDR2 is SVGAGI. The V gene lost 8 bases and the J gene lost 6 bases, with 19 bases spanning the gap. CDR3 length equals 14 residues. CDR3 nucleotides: TGTGCCAGCCTATCCTGGGGGAGGGGGGCTGAAGCTTTCTTT. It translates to CASLSWGRGAEAFF.

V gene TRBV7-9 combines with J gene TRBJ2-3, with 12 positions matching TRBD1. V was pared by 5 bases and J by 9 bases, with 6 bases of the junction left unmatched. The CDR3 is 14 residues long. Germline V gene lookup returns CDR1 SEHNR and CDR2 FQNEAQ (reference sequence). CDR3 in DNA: TGTGCCAGCAGCCTAGGGACAGGGGGCGGGACGCAGTATTTT. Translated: CASSLGTGGGTQYF.

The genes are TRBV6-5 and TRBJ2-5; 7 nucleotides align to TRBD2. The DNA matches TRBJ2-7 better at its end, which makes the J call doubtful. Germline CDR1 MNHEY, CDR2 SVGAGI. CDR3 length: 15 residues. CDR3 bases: TGTGCCAGCAACCAACCCGGGAGGCCGGAATACGAGCAGTACTTC. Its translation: CASNQPGRPEYEQYF.

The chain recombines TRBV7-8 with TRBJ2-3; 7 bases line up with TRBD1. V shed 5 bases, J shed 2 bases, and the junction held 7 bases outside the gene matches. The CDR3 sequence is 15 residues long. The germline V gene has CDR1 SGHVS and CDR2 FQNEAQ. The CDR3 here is CASSTGDRNTDTQYF. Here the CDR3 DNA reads TGTGCCAGCAGCACTGGGGACAGAAACACAGATACGCAGTATTTT.

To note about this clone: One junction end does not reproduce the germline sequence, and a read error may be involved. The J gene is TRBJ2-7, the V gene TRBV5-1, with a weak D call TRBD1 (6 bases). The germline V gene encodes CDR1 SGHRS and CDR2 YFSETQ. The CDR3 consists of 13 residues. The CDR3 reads CASSLGRGYGQYF. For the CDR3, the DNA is TGCGCCAGCAGCTTGGGCAGGGGTTACGGGCAGTACTTC. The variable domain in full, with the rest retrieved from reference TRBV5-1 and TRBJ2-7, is KAGVTQTPRYLIKTRGQQVTLSCSPISGHRSVSWYQQTPGQGLQFLFEYFSETQRNKGNFPGRFSGRQFSNSRSEMNVSTLELGDSALYLCASSLGRGYGQYFGPGTRLTVT.

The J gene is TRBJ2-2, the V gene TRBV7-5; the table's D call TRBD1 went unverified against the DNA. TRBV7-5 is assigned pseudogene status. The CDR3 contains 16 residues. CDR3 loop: CVRSFTGPLNTGELFF. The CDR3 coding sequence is TGTGTCAGAAGCTTCACAGGGCCCCTAAACACCGGGGAGCTGTTTTTT.

Here the CDR3 DNA reads TGCGCCAGCAGCTGGCAACAGGGAGATCGTGAAAAACTGTTTTTT. The encoded protein is CASSWQQGDREKLFF. This chain links TRBV5-1 with TRBJ1-4, with a possible D match to TRBD1 (6 bases). Trimming pared 3 bases from V and 7 bases from J, leaving 16 bases between. This CDR3 region has 15 residues. In germline, CDR1 is SGHRS, CDR2 YFSETQ.

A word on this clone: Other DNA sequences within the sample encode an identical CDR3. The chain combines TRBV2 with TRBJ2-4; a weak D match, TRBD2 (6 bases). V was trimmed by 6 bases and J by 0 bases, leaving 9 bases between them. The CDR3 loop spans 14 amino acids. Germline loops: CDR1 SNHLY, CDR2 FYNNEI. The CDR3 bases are TGTGCCAGCAGGGAGGGCCTAGCCAAAAACATTCAGTACTTC. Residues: CASREGLAKNIQYF.

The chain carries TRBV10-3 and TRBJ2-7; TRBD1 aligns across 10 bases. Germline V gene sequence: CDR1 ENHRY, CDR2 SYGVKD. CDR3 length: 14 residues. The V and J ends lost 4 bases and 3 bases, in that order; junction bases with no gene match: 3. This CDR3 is CAISVDRGLYEQYF. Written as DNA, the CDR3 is TGTGCCATCAGTGTCGACAGGGGGCTCTACGAGCAGTACTTC.

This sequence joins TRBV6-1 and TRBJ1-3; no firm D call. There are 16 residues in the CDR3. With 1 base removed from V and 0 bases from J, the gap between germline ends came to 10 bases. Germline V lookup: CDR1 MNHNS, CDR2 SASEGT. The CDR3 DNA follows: TGTGCCAGCAGTGAAGGGAAGGACTTCTCTGGAAACACCATATATTTT. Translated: CASSEGKDFSGNTIYF.

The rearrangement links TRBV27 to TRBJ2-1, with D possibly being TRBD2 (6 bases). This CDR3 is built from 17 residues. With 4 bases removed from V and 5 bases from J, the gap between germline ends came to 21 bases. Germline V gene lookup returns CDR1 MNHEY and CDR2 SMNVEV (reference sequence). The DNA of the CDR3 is TGTGCCAGCAGTTCCTTATTTGGGGGGTTAAGCCACAATGAGCAGTTCTTC. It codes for CASSSLFGGLSHNEQFF.

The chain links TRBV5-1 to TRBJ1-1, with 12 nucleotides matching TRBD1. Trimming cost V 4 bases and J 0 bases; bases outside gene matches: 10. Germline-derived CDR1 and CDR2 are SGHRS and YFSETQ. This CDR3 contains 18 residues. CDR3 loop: CASSRKGTGGAVNTEAFF. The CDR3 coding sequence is TGCGCCAGCAGCCGCAAGGGGACAGGGGGCGCGGTGAACACTGAAGCTTTCTTT.

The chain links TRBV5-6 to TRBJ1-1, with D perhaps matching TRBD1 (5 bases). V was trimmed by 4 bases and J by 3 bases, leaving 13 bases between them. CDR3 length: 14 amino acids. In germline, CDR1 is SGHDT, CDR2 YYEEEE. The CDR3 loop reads CASSPREEYTEAFF. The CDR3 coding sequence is TGTGCCAGCAGCCCCAGGGAGGAGTACACTGAAGCTTTCTTT.